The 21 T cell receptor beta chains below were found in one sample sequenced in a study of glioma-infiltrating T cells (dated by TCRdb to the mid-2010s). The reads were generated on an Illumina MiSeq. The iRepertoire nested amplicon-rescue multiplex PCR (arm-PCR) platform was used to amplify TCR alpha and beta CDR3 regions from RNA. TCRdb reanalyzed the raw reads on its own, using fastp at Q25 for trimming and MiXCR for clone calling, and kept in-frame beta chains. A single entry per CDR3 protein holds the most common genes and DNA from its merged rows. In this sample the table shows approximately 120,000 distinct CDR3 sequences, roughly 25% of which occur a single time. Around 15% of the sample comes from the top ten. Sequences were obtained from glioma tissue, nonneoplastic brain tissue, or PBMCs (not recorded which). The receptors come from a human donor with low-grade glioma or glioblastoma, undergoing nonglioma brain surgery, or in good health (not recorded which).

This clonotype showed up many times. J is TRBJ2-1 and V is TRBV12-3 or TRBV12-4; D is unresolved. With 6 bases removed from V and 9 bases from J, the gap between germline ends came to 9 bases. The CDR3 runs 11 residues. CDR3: CASRLDGEQFF. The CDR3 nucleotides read TGTGCCAGCAGGCTAGATGGTGAGCAGTTCTTC.

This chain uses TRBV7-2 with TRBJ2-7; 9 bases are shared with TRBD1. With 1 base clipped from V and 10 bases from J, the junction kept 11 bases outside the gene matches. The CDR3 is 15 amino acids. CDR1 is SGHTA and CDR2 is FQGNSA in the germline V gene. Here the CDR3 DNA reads TGTGCCAGCAGCTTAGGACCGGGACAGGGAGGAGAACAGTACTTC. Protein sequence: CASSLGPGQGGEQYF.

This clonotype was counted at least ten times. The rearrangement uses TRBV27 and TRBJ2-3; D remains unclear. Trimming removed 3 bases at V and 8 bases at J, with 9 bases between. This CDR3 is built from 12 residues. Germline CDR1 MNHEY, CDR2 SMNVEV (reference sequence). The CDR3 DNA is TGTGCCAGCAGTTTTCCTTTAGGTACGCAGTATTTT. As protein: CASSFPLGTQYF.

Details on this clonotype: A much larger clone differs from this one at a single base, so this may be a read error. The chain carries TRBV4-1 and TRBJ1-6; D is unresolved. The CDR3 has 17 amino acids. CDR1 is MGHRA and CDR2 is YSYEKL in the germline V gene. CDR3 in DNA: TGCGCCAGCAGACAAGAGACGGCCGCAACCACCAATTCACCCCTCCACTTT. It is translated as CASRQETAATTNSPLHF.

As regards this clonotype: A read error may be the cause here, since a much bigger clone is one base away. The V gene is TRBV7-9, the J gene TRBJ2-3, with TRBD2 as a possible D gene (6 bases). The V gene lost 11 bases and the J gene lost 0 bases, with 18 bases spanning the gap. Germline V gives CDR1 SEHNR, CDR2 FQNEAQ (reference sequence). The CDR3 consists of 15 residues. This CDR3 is CAAIPGAGSTDTQYF. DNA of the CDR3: TGTGCCGCCATCCCCGGGGCGGGAAGCACAGATACGCAGTATTTT.

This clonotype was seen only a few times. CDR3 in DNA: TGTGCCTGGAGGGGACAGGGCCAGAACTATGGCTACACCTTC. This codes for CAWRGQGQNYGYTF. V is TRBV30 and J is TRBJ1-2; 9 nucleotides line up with TRBD1. J lost 2 bases, V lost 3 bases, and 4 bases had no gene match. Germline assignment: CDR1 GTSNPN and CDR2 SVGIG (reference sequence). The CDR3 is made up of 14 amino acids. Full variable domain (outside the CDR3, taken from reference TRBV30 and TRBJ1-2): SQTIHQWPATLVQPVGSPLSLECTVEGTSNPNLYWYRQAAGRGLQLLFYSVGIGQISSEVPQNLSASRPQDRQFILSSKKLLLSDSGFYLCAWRGQGQNYGYTFGSGTRLTVV.

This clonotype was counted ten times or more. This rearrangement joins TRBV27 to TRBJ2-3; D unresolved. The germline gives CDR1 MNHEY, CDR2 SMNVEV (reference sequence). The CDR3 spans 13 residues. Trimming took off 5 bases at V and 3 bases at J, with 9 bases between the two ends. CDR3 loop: CASSPLLTDTQYF. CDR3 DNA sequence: TGTGCCAGCAGTCCCTTGTTAACAGATACGCAGTATTTT.

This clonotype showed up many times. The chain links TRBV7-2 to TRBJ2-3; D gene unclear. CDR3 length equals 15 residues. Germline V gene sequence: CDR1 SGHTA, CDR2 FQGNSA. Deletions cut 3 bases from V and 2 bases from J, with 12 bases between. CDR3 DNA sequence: TGTGCCAGCAGCTTTCTGTCTAGTTACACAGATACGCAGTATTTT. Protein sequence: CASSFLSSYTDTQYF. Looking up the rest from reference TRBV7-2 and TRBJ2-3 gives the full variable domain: GAGVSQSPSNKVTEKGKDVELRCDPISGHTALYWYRQSLGQGLEFLIYFQGNSAPDKSGLPSDRFSAERTGGSVSTLTIQRTQQEDSAVYLCASSFLSSYTDTQYFGPGTRLTVL.

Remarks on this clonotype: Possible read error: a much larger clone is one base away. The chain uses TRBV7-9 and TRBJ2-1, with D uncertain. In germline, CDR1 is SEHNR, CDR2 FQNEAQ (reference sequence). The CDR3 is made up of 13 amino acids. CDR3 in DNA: TGTGCCATGGGCCCCCCCGGATACAATGAGAAGTTCTTC. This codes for CAMGPPGYNEKFF.

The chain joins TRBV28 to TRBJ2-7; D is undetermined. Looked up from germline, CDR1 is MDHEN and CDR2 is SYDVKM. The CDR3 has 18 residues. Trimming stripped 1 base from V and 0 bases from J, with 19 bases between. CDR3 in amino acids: CASSLSPPTRVGSYEQYF. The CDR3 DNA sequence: TGTGCCAGCAGTTTATCCCCCCCGACCCGAGTCGGCTCCTACGAGCAGTACTTC. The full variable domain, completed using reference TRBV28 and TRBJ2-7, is DVKVTQSSRYLVKRTGEKVFLECVQDMDHENMFWYRQDPGLGLRLIYFSYDVKMKEKGDIPEGYSVSREKKERFSLILESASTNQTSMYLCASSLSPPTRVGSYEQYFGPGTRLTVT.

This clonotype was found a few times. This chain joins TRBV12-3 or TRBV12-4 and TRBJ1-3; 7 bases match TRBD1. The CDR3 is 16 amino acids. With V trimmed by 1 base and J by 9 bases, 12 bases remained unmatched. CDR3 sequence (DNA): TGTGCCAGCAGTTTAGGGCATCAGGGGGGTGTTAGCACCATATATTTT. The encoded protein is CASSLGHQGGVSTIYF.

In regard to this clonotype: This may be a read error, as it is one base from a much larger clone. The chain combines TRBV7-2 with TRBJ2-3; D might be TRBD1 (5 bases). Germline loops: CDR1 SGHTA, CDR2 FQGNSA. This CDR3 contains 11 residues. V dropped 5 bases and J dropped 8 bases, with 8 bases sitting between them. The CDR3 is CASSKGRTQYF. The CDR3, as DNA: TGTGCCAGCAGCAAGGGGCGTACGCAGTATTTT. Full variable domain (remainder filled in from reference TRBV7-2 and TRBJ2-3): GAGVSQSPSNKVTEKGKDVELRCDPISGHTALYWYRQSLGQGLEFLIYFQGNSAPDKSGLPSDRFSAERTGGSVSTLTIQRTQQEDSAVYLCASSKGRTQYFGPGTRLTVL.

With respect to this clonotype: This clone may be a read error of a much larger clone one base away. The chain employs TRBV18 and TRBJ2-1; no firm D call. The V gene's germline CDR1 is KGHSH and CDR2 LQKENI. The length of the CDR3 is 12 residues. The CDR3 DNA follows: TGTGCCAGCACACCAGATGGCAATGAGCAGTTCTTC. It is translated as CASTPDGNEQFF.

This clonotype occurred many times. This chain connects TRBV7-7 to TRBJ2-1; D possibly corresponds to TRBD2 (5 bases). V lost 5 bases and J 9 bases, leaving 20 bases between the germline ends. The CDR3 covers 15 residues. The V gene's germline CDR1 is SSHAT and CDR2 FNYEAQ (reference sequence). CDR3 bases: TGTGCCAGCAGCCCCTCTTACGGGGATCAGGTTGAGCAGTTCTTC. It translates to CASSPSYGDQVEQFF.

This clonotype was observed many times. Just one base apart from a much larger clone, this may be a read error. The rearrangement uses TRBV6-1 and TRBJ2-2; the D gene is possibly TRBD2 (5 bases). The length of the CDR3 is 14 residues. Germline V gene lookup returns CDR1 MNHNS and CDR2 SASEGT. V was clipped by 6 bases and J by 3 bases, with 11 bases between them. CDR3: CASSISEYTGELFF. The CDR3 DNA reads TGTGCCAGCAGCATTAGCGAGTACACCGGGGAGCTGTTTTTT.

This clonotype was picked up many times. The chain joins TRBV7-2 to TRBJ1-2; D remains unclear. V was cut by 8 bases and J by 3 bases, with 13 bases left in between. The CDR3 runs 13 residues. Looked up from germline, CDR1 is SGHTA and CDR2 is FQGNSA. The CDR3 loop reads CASSRRRDYGYTF. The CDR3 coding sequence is TGTGCCAGCTCAAGGCGAAGGGACTATGGCTACACCTTC.

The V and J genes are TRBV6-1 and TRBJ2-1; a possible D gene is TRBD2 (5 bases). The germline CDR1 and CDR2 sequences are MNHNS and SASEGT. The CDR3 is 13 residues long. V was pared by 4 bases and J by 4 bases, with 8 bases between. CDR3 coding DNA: TGTGCCAGCAGTGCCAGCGGTTACAATGAGCAGTTCTTC. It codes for CASSASGYNEQFF.

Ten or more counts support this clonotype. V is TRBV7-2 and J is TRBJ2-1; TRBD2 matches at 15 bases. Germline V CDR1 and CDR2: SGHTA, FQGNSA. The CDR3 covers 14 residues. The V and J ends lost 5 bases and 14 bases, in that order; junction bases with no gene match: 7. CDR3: CASSPGLAGGREFF. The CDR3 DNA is TGTGCCAGCAGCCCTGGACTAGCGGGAGGGCGTGAGTTCTTC.

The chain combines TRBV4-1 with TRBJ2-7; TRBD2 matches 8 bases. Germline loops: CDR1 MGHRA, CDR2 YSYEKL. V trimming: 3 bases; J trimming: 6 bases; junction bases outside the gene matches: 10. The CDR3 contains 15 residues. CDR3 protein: CASSQGLAGGGEQYF. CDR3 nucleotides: TGCGCCAGCAGCCAGGGGCTAGCGGGCGGTGGCGAGCAGTACTTC.

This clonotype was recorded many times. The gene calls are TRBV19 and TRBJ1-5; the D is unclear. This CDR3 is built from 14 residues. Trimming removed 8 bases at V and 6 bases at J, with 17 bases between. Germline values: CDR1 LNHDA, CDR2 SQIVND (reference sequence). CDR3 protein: CASGEDESAQPQHF. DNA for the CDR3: TGTGCCAGTGGGGAGGACGAGTCCGCTCAGCCCCAGCATTTT.

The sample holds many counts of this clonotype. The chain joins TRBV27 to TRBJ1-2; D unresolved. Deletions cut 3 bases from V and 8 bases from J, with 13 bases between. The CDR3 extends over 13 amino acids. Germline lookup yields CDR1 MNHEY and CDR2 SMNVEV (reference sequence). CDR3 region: CASSLTGYRGYTF. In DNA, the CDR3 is TGTGCCAGCAGTTTGACGGGTTATAGGGGCTACACCTTC.